This T cell receptor (beta chain) is drawn from a study of T cell responses to AZD1222 COVID-19 vaccine. Sequencing was performed with immunoSEQ multiplex PCR; in TCRdb, only in-frame clones are kept and a portion is missing. The profile shows roughly 150,000 clones, under 90% of them singletons. V lost 5 bases and J lost 5, with 6 bases in between. The CDR3 loop spans 11 amino acids. Germline V gene lookup returns CDR1 DFQATT and CDR2 SNEGSKA (reference sequence). The material was peripheral blood, obtained 28 days after the second AZD1222 dose. This chain uses TRBV20-1 with TRBJ2-2; D gene unclear. The origin of this receptor is an adult who received the AZD1222 COVID-19 vaccine. The CDR3 protein is CSARTTGELFF. For the CDR3, the DNA is TGCAGTGCTCGGACGACCGGGGAGCTGTTTTTT.